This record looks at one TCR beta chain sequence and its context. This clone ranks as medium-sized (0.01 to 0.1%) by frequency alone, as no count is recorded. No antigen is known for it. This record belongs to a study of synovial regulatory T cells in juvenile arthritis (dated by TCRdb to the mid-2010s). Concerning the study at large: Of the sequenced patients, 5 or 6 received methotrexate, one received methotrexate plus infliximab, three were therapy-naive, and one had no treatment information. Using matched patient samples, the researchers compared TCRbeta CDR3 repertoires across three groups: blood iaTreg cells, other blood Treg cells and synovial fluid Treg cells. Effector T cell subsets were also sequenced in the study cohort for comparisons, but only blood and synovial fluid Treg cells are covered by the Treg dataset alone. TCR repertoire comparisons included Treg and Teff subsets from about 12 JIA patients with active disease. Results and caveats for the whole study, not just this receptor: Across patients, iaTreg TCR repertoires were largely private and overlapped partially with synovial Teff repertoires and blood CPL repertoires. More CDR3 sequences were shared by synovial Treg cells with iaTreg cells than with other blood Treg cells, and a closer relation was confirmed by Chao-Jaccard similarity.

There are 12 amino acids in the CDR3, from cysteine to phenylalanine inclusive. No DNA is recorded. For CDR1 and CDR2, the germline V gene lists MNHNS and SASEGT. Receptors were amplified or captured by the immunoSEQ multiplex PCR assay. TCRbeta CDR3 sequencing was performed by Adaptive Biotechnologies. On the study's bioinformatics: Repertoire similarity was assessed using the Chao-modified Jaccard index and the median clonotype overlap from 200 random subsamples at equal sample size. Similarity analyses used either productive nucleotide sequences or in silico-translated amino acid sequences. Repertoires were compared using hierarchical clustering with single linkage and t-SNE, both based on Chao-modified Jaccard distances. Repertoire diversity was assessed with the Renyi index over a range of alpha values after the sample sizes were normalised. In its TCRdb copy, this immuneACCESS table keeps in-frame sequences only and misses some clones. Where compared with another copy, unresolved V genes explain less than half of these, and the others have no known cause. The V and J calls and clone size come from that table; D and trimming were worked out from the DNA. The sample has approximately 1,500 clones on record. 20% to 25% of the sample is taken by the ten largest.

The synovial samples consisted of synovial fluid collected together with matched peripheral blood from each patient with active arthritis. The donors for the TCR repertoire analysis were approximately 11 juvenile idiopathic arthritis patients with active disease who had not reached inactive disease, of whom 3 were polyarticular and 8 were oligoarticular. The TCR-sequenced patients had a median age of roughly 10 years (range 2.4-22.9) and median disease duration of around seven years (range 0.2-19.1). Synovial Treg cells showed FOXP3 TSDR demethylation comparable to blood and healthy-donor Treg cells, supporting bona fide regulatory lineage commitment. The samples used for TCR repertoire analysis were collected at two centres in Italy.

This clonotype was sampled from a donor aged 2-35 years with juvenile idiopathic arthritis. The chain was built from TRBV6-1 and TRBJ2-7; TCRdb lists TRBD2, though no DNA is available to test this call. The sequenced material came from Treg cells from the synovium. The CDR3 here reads CAISLAGYEQYF.